This T cell receptor (beta chain) was identified in a study of blood T cells in healthy people across ages (dated by TCRdb to about 2015). Some background on the complete study: In model experiments, template switching captured about one uniquely barcoded TCR beta cDNA molecule for every two T cells. For two donors (one aged 18 to 30 and one aged 80 or older), the study analyzed two additional independent replicas of 1 million unique cDNA reads from the same blood draw. The study measured age-related changes in TCR beta repertoire diversity using deep sequencing normalized with unique cDNA molecular identifiers. The donors were divided into four age groups: young (average approximately 17 years), middle-aged (approximately 41), aged (about 61) and long-lived (approximately 74).

The donors were under 40 Caucasian individuals from Russia, aged 6 to 90 years, who were systemically healthy. Each donor gave roughly 9 milliliters of peripheral blood, drawn into EDTA-treated Vacutainer tubes. PBMCs were isolated by Ficoll-Paque density-gradient centrifugation, with at least 7 million obtained per sample. Total RNA, at least 5.5 micrograms per sample, was extracted from PBMCs with Trizol reagent. The percentages of naive CD45RAhigh/CD27high T cells were determined by flow cytometry on a PBMC aliquot from every donor. Libraries were made using 5' RACE. TCRdb lists the instrument as Illumina HiSeq 2500. A second PCR of about 7 to 12 cycles was performed with a sample-barcoded 5' primer and a J-beta primer mix. Each TCR beta cDNA molecule received a unique molecular identifier from a template-switch 5' adaptor carrying 12 random nucleotides. Each sample yielded at least 2.5 million CDR3-containing paired-end reads. All of the RNA was converted into first-strand cDNA using the Mint cDNA synthesis kit, with a TRBC-specific oligonucleotide serving as the primer. Following uracil-DNA glycosylase treatment, all cDNA underwent a first 18-cycle PCR with the universal primers M1SS and BC2_uni_R. The published analysis was carried out like this. Each sample was normalized by randomly selecting 1 million high-quality reads, each carrying a distinct molecular identifier. Reads sharing molecular identifiers were discarded rather than binned into consensus sequences. MiTCR, run with a Q25 quality threshold and the strictest error-elimination algorithm, handled CDR3 identification, clonotype clustering and error correction. A nonparametric unseen species model using Euler transformation provided a lower-bound estimate of total TCR beta diversity. TCRdb reprocessing: public reads trimmed at Q25 with fastp, clones called with MiXCR, in-frame beta chains kept. One record per CDR3 amino acid sequence lists the most common genes and DNA. Here the V and J calls rest on TCRdb's processing, not on the authors' analysis. The sample table shows over 750,000 distinct CDR3 sequences, and 25% are seen once. Clones ranked in the top ten supply 9% to 9.5% of the sample.

The investigation overall reported the following: The long-lived group showed more naive CD4+ T cells, fewer expanded clones and increased TCR diversity than the aged group, suggesting age selection. Donor CMV infection status was unknown, potentially confounding age-related changes in expanded clonotypes. As age increased, observed TCR beta diversity per million T cells dropped in a roughly linear way, and a significant reduction was already evident by age 40. Observed TCR beta diversity correlated strongly with the percentage of naive T cells measured by flow cytometry. Because profiling used bulk unsorted PBMCs, naive and antigen-experienced compartments could not be compared conclusively. Estimates of total diversity based on one million sequenced T cells were considered lower bounds and underestimates.

The trim is 4 bases for V and 0 bases for J, with a gap of 8 bases between the germline ends. Based on the germline V gene, the CDR1 and CDR2 sequences are SGDLS and YYNGEE. The CDR3 runs 15 residues from the cysteine to the phenylalanine. Here the CDR3 DNA is all that survives: 45 bases in frame from base 1. This clonotype was seen repeatedly, ten times or more. Its antigen is currently not known. No base qualities exist here, and no much larger clone lies one base off it. The data were also submitted as part of a second study, on T cells of mothers and their children. That second report states: Donors were nine systemically healthy Caucasian individuals: three mothers and their six children. cDNA synthesis used all of the extracted RNA, with approximately 1.6 ug of RNA in each 15 ul reaction. In the second PCR, the M1S primer introduced both the sample barcodes and 2-4 random nucleotides. More than 9 million TCR beta CDR3 reads were obtained from each mother, and about 3 million reads were obtained from each child. TCR recombination output is similarly shaped by thymic selection in related and unrelated pairs, with a minor effect exerted by inherited differences. Normalized repertoire overlap was always found to be slightly, but never significantly, higher in related mother-child pairs than in unrelated mother-child pairs. Persistent microchimeric T cell clones were not detected, at a sensitivity of around 95 clones per million clonotypes. To look for features that set related mother-child pairs apart from unrelated individuals, the researchers ran deep NGS to compare the TCR beta repertoires of mothers and children. Mothers averaged roughly 36 +/- 4 years of age and children averaged 11 +/- 4 years. After adapter ligation with NEBNext reagents, the libraries were sequenced on Illumina HiSeq 2000 with 100+100 nt paired-end reads. To prevent cross-contamination, the mother and child libraries were prepared a month apart and were sequenced in separate runs. Between about 500,000 and 2,100,000 distinct TCR beta clonotypes were identified per donor. Naive TCR beta clonotypes were estimated from low-frequency clonotypes matched to each donor's FACS-determined naive share, without sorting.

The TCR comes from a boy aged 10-17 years in good health. In this chain, TRBV9 is recombined with TRBJ2-6; the D gene remains uncertain. The sample was blood. The DNA sequence reads TGTGCCAGCAGCCCCCAGCACTCTGGGGCCAACGTCCTGACTTTC. The translation is CASSPQHSGANVLTF. Beyond the CDR3, the reference TRBV9 and TRBJ2-6 genes provide the residues; the full variable domain reads: DSGVTQTPKHLITATGQRVTLRCSPRSGDLSVYWYQQSLDQGLQFLIQYYNGEERAKGNILERFSAQQFPDLHSELNLSSLELGDSALYFCASSPQHSGANVLTFGAGSRLTVL.